This TCR beta chain stems from a study of blood T cell repertoires in COVID-19. Assay used: immunoSEQ multiplex PCR; TCRdb lists only in-frame clones, some missing. The data hold a few hundred thousand clones, with about 85% observed a single time. The CDR3 spans 11 residues. V was cut by 5 bases and J by 3 bases, with 4 bases left in between. Germline V gives CDR1 SGHAT, CDR2 FQNNGV. Details on this clone: A much bigger clone sits one base away, suggesting this may be a read error.

This receptor was taken from a woman in her late teens or twenties who had recovered from COVID-19. Sample: peripheral blood. This chain links TRBV11-2 with TRBJ1-1; no firm D call. The CDR3 bases are TGTGCCAGCAGCCTACACACTGAAGCTTTCTTT. It specifies CASSLHTEAFF.